This T cell receptor beta chain was captured in a study of blood T cell repertoires in COVID-19. Study overall: Acute and convalescent COVID-19 samples came from the United States, Italy and Spain. In each case, the material was cDNA or gDNA derived from T cells, B-cell-depleted T cells, or PBMCs.

Original data processing: Reference gene primer amplification in the assay estimated nucleated cell counts. Libraries were prepared by immunoSEQ multiplex PCR; TCRdb keeps only in-frame clonotypes and omits some of them. The V and J calls and clone size are taken from that table; D and trimming were inferred from the DNA. The sample holds approximately 300,000 clones, 90% seen once. Germline CDR1 and CDR2: KGHSH and LQKENI. This CDR3 is built from 15 residues. With 6 bases clipped from V and 7 bases from J, the junction kept 9 bases outside the gene matches. Across 24 US areas, participants ranged in age from 18 to 89 years.

The gene calls are TRBV18 and TRBJ2-4, with 10 bases aligning to TRBD1. Sequencing was done on a sample of PBMCs or T cells enriched from blood (not recorded which). The receptor comes from a woman aged 18 to 35 with acute COVID-19. CDR3 bases: TGTGCCAGCTCTCCTCGCCCGGGACAGGGGAACATTCAGTACTTC. It encodes CASSPRPGQGNIQYF.